This entry is about one T cell receptor beta chain. The antigen is undetermined. The sample comes from a study of blood T cells in healthy people across ages. Total RNA extracted from each sample amounted to at least 6 micrograms. A J-beta primer mix and a sample-barcoded 5' primer were used in a second PCR of about 6 to 12 cycles. A minimum of 2.5 million CDR3-containing paired-end reads was obtained for each sample. MiXCR, run by TCRdb on the 5' RACE reads, gives a single entry per CDR3 protein. The data show about 1 million distinct CDR3 sequences, approximately 26% seen once. Notes on the study in general: Donor CMV status, an unknown factor, possibly confounded changes in expanded clonotypes.

These same records also appear under a second study, on T cells of mothers and their children.

Sequencing input: blood. This TCR was sampled from a girl aged 2-10 years in good health.

CDR3 loop: CATSGRGSQPQHF. Here the CDR3 DNA reads TGTGCCACCAGTGGTAGGGGTAGTCAGCCCCAGCATTTT. This chain joins TRBV24-1 and TRBJ1-5, with D possibly being TRBD1 (5 bases). V shed 5 bases and J shed 6 bases, with 10 bases lying between them. The CDR3 loop spans 13 amino acids. The germline V gene encodes CDR1 KGHDR and CDR2 SFDVKD.